This is a list of T cell receptor beta chains from one sample in a study of OX40 agonist ivuxolimab in advanced cancers. Data came from immunoSEQ multiplex PCR; TCRdb stores just in-frame clones and leaves some out. The repertoire holds some 98,000 clones, with roughly 93% as singletons. The material was CD4+ or CD8+ T cells sorted from blood, obtained in a trial of the OX40 agonist ivuxolimab. The receptors originated from an adult with an advanced solid tumor such as melanoma, head and neck, liver or kidney cancer. Both conserved end residues are part of each CDR3. The D gene is left open where the match is weak. Not all rows give a size; the values are once, few, many and, for expanded clones, a class.

v_gene	j_gene	abundance	d_gene	CDR3nt	CDR3aa
TRBV7-3	TRBJ2-1	.	.	TGTGCCAGCAGCCTCAATAGCGGAGGGGTTAATGAGCAGTTCTTC	CASSLNSGGVNEQFF
TRBV30	TRBJ1-5	.	TRBD1	TGTGCCTGGGGAGGGACAGGCCCCAATCAGCCCCAGCATTTT	CAWGGTGPNQPQHF
TRBV7-2	TRBJ2-1	.	.	TGTGCCAGCAGCTTAGGCCTACTGGAACCCTACAATGAGCAGTTCTTC	CASSLGLLEPYNEQFF
TRBV7-3	TRBJ2-3	.	.	TGTGCCAGCAGCTTAAGTCTCGGGAGAGCAGATACGCAGTATTTT	CASSLSLGRADTQYF
TRBV19	TRBJ2-1	.	TRBD1	TGTGCCAGTAGTAGGGACAGGGGGCCGAATGAGCAGTTCTTC	CASSRDRGPNEQFF
TRBV9	TRBJ2-3	.	.	TGTGCCAGCAGCTCCACGATTTGGGTACAGGGAACAGATACGCAGTATTTT	CASSSTIWVQGTDTQYF
TRBV18	TRBJ2-7	.	.	TGTGCCAGCTCACAGACGGAGACCTACGAGCAGTACTTC	CASSQTETYEQYF
TRBV11-3	TRBJ1-3	once	.	TGTGCCAGCAGCTTTCAGGGGCAGGCTGGAAACACCATATATTTT	CASSFQGQAGNTIYF
TRBV6-5	TRBJ2-1	.	TRBD2	TGTGCCAGCAGGGGGACTAGCGGGAGTAATGAGCAGTTCTTC	CASRGTSGSNEQFF
TRBV30	TRBJ2-3	.	.	TGTGCCTGGCGGGGGGACAGTTTTAGGCAGGCAGATACGCAGTATTTT	CAWRGDSFRQADTQYF
TRBV4-2	TRBJ2-1	.	.	TGTGCCAGCAGCCAAGACAGCGTGAGCTACAATGAGCAGTTCTTC	CASSQDSVSYNEQFF
TRBV9	TRBJ2-3	.	.	TGTGCCAGCAGCTTCACAGATACGCAGTATTTT	CASSFTDTQYF
TRBV6-1	TRBJ1-5	once	.	TGTGCCAGCAGTGGGTCCTCCATGAGGAATCAGCCCCAGCATTTT	CASSGSSMRNQPQHF
TRBV5-1	TRBJ2-3	.	TRBD2	TGCGCCAGCAGCCCTAGCGGGATGGGGTATACGCAGTATTTT	CASSPSGMGYTQYF
TRBV19	TRBJ2-7	.	TRBD1	TGTGCCAGTAGTACCAACGACAGGGTATACGAGCAGTACTTC	CASSTNDRVYEQYF
TRBV9	TRBJ1-4	.	.	TGTGCCAGCAGCGCGACAGTCGGGCGAACTAATGAAAAACTGTTTTTT	CASSATVGRTNEKLFF
TRBV7-9	TRBJ1-1	.	.	TGTGCCAGCAGCCCCTTAGGAGTCGGGAACACTGAAGCTTTCTTT	CASSPLGVGNTEAFF
TRBV30	TRBJ2-3	.	TRBD2	TGTGCCTGGAGTGGAATTAGAGCGGGAGGGCCGGCAGTGCAGTATTTT	CAWSGIRAGGPAVQYF
TRBV4-2	TRBJ2-2	.	.	TGTGCCAGCAGCCAAGTCGGCGGGGAGCTGTTTTTT	CASSQVGGELFF